The TCR beta chain described here comes from a study of cytomegalovirus exposure and HLA in healthy donors. General observations from the study: There were some 150 TCR beta chains listed as cytomegalovirus-associated.

Per the germline V gene, CDR1 is SGHRS and CDR2 is YFSETQ. The trim removed 2 bases at V and 1 base at J, leaving 5 bases unmatched. CDR3 length: 15 amino acids. Produced via immunoSEQ multiplex PCR; TCRdb's table is partial and in-frame only. The table has about 53,000 clones, almost 95% seen once. Turning to this clone: Antigen specificity is unknown.

The TCR was taken from a man aged 18 to 30 in good health and CMV-seronegative. This chain connects TRBV5-1 to TRBJ1-1, with 7 bases matching TRBD1. The material sequenced was PBMCs. The chain's CDR3 is CASSFLGQPNTEAFF. The CDR3 nucleotides read TGCGCCAGCAGCTTCTTGGGACAGCCGAACACTGAAGCTTTCTTT. Full variable domain (missing parts from reference TRBV5-1 and TRBJ1-1): KAGVTQTPRYLIKTRGQQVTLSCSPISGHRSVSWYQQTPGQGLQFLFEYFSETQRNKGNFPGRFSGRQFSNSRSEMNVSTLELGDSALYLCASSFLGQPNTEAFFGQGTRLTVV.